This T cell receptor beta chain emerged from a study of shared clonotypes between healthy human individuals. This CDR3 comprises 17 residues. V lost 0 bases, J lost 9 bases, and 12 bases stayed unmatched. Germline V CDR1 and CDR2: SGDLS, YYNGEE. The repertoire was sequenced with immunoSEQ multiplex PCR; TCRdb's copy has only in-frame clones and lacks some. The sample holds roughly 410,000 clones, roughly 96% seen once. The chain combines TRBV9 with TRBJ2-4, with 10 bases matching TRBD2. The TCR sequence derives from a man under 40 in good health. Sequencing was carried out using memory CD8+ T cells sorted from blood. Subset meaning: CD45RO+ cells pooled with CCR7-negative TemRA cells. CDR3 loop: CASSVERGLAGEGIQYF. CDR3 bases: TGTGCCAGCAGCGTAGAGAGGGGGCTAGCGGGAGAGGGCATTCAGTACTTC.